The next 4 T cell receptor beta chains were all read from a single sample in a study of blood T cell repertoires in COVID-19. TCRdb's table, derived via immunoSEQ multiplex PCR, lists solely in-frame clones and lacks some. The sample includes approximately 200,000 clones, roughly 80% seen only once; the top ten take about 18%. Sequencing input: peripheral blood. Receptors originate from a man aged 55 to 69 with active or convalescent COVID-19.

The J gene is TRBJ1-4, the V gene TRBV30; no reliable D call. Germline CDR1 is GTSNPN and CDR2 is SVGIG (reference sequence). The CDR3 covers 12 residues. Trimming cost V 1 base and J 8 bases, with 8 bases left between them. The DNA for the CDR3 is TGTGCCTGGAGTGCGGGTTACGAAAAACTGTTTTTT. Amino acid sequence: CAWSAGYEKLFF.

In this sample, this clone turned up once. V gene TRBV13 combines with J gene TRBJ2-4, with D perhaps matching TRBD2 (6 bases). CDR3 length: 18 residues. Germline V gives CDR1 PRHDT, CDR2 FYEKMQ (reference sequence). V lost 0 bases and J lost 0, with 15 bases in between. CDR3 bases: TGTGCCAGCAGCTTAGGCGGGGACTTCCTTTTAGCCAAAAACATTCAGTACTTC. Its translation is CASSLGGDFLLAKNIQYF.

The V gene is TRBV7-9, the J gene TRBJ1-1, with 7 bases that match TRBD1. J was trimmed by 1 base and V by 6 bases; bases with no gene match: 11. Germline loops: CDR1 SEHNR, CDR2 FQNEAQ (reference sequence). The CDR3 contains 16 residues. CDR3 sequence reads: CASSPIGRGQNTEAFF. The CDR3 region has the DNA TGTGCCAGCAGTCCCATCGGGAGGGGGCAGAACACTGAAGCTTTCTTT. Using reference TRBV7-9 and TRBJ1-1 for the parts outside the CDR3, the full variable domain is DTGVSQNPRHKITKRGQNVTFRCDPISEHNRLYWYRQTLGQGPEFLTYFQNEAQLEKSRLLSDRFSAERPKGSFSTLEIQRTEQGDSAMYLCASSPIGRGQNTEAFFGQGTRLTVV.

The genes are TRBV15 and TRBJ1-2; D might be TRBD1 (6 bases). V was shortened by 0 bases and J by 4 bases, with 15 bases between the two germline ends. CDR1 is LNHNV and CDR2 is YYDKDF in the germline V gene (reference sequence). The length of the CDR3 is 16 residues. This CDR3 reads CATSRDLLTGLYGYTF. In nucleotides, the CDR3 is TGTGCCACCAGCAGAGATCTCCTAACAGGGCTCTATGGCTACACCTTC. Supplemented by reference TRBV15 and TRBJ1-2, the full variable domain reads DAMVIQNPRYQVTQFGKPVTLSCSQTLNHNVMYWYQQKSSQAPKLLFHYYDKDFNNEADTPDNFQSRRPNTSFCFLDIRSPGLGDTAMYLCATSRDLLTGLYGYTFGSGTRLTVV.